These T cell receptor beta chains were read from a single sample in a study of glioma-infiltrating T cells after dendritic cell vaccination. Sequenced by immunoSEQ multiplex PCR; TCRdb stores in-frame clones only, minus some. The data contain 85,000 to 95,000 clones, 65% to 90% of them singletons. The sample consisted of blood, taken before dendritic cell vaccination. The receptor set was obtained from a human donor with glioblastoma. Each CDR3 is given with its conserved first and last residue. Fields, in order: CDR3 length, V gene, J gene, D gene, clone size, CDR3 protein, CDR3 DNA. D genes are given only for firm matches. Expanded clones are given a class, and other clones once, few, many or no size at all.

13	TRBV9	TRBJ1-1	.	.	CASSADPGQEAFF	TGTGCCAGCAGCGCCGATCCGGGACAAGAAGCTTTCTTT
15	TRBV15	TRBJ2-3	.	.	CATSRGDPGTDTQYF	TGTGCCACCAGCAGGGGAGACCCCGGCACAGATACGCAGTATTTT
13	TRBV27	TRBJ1-6	.	.	CASSLQYNSPLHF	TGTGCCAGCAGTTTACAATATAATTCACCCCTCCACTTT
16	TRBV4-3	TRBJ2-7	TRBD1	.	CASSQDWDRVPYEQYF	TGCGCCAGCAGCCAAGATTGGGACAGGGTTCCCTACGAGCAGTACTTC
15	TRBV6-5	TRBJ2-1	.	.	CASSITRQKGNEQFF	TGTGCCAGCAGTATAACCCGACAGAAGGGGAATGAGCAGTTCTTC
17	TRBV5-4	TRBJ2-1	TRBD2	.	CASSLLMLAGGPNEQFF	TGTGCCAGCAGCTTGTTAATGCTAGCGGGAGGGCCCAATGAGCAGTTCTTC
13	TRBV2	TRBJ2-7	.	.	CASIKQGGSEQYF	TGTGCCAGCATCAAGCAGGGGGGATCCGAGCAGTACTTC
14	TRBV18	TRBJ2-2	.	.	CASSPASPTGELFF	TGTGCCAGCTCACCTGCTAGCCCGACCGGGGAGCTGTTTTTT
13	TRBV7-3	TRBJ1-1	.	.	CASSSMGGSEAFF	TGTGCCAGCAGCTCAATGGGGGGATCTGAAGCTTTCTTT
15	TRBV5-4	TRBJ1-4	.	once	CASSSTTGFNEKLFF	TGTGCCAGCAGCTCAACCACAGGGTTTAATGAAAAACTGTTTTTT
10	TRBV29-1	TRBJ1-2	.	.	CSIGGYGYTF	TGCAGCATCGGAGGCTATGGCTACACCTTC
14	TRBV6-1	TRBJ1-3	.	.	CASSVKSSGNTIYF	TGTGCCAGCAGTGTCAAGAGCTCTGGAAACACCATATATTTT
14	TRBV6-6	TRBJ2-2	.	.	CASSYNGQYGELFF	TGTGCCAGCAGTTACAATGGGCAGTACGGGGAGCTGTTTTTT
12	TRBV19	TRBJ2-7	TRBD1	.	CASSIPTGLQYF	TGTGCCAGTAGTATCCCGACAGGGTTGCAGTACTTC
17	TRBV27	TRBJ2-7	TRBD1	once	CASSPGRGQGSLYEQYF	TGTGCCAGCAGCCCGGGGCGGGGACAGGGGAGTTTGTACGAGCAGTACTTC
17	TRBV5-1	TRBJ2-2	TRBD2	.	CASSSGLAEANTGELFF	TGCGCCAGCAGCTCGGGACTAGCGGAAGCGAACACCGGGGAGCTGTTTTTT
14	TRBV5-1	TRBJ2-7	.	.	CASSLEAGVHEQYF	TGCGCCAGCAGCTTGGAGGCAGGGGTCCACGAGCAGTACTTC
15	TRBV6-1	TRBJ2-5	.	.	CASSESLRGQETQYF	TGTGCCAGCAGTGAAAGCCTCAGGGGTCAAGAGACCCAGTACTTC
14	TRBV4-1	TRBJ2-2	TRBD1	.	CASKGTENTGELFF	TGCGCCAGCAAGGGGACAGAAAACACCGGGGAGCTGTTTTTT
17	TRBV5-1	TRBJ1-1	.	.	CASSLGGPRLLNTEAFF	TGCGCCAGCAGCTTGGGGGGGCCGAGGCTTCTGAACACTGAAGCTTTCTTT
15	TRBV15	TRBJ2-1	.	.	CATSSPAGILNEQFF	TGTGCCACCAGCTCGCCGGCGGGGATTTTGAATGAGCAGTTCTTC
14	TRBV15	TRBJ2-7	TRBD1	once	CATSGGQNAYEQYF	TGTGCCACCAGCGGGGGACAGAATGCCTACGAGCAGTACTTC
14	TRBV6-5	TRBJ1-1	.	.	CASTPSFLNTEAFF	TGTGCCAGCACCCCTAGTTTCCTGAACACTGAAGCTTTCTTT
16	TRBV28	TRBJ1-4	TRBD1	.	CASSFVSGTGSEKLFF	TGTGCCAGCAGTTTTGTCTCCGGGACAGGGAGTGAAAAACTGTTTTTT
17	TRBV5-1	TRBJ2-2	TRBD2	.	CASSLGLAGGPTGELFF	TGCGCCAGCAGCTTGGGCCTAGCGGGAGGGCCCACCGGGGAGCTGTTTTTT
16	TRBV11-2	TRBJ2-7	.	.	CASSSITGYPTYEQYF	TGTGCCAGCAGCTCAATTACAGGGTACCCTACCTACGAGCAGTACTTC
14	TRBV7-3	TRBJ2-3	.	.	CASSSGQLLDTQYF	TGTGCCAGCAGCTCGGGACAATTGTTAGATACGCAGTATTTT
15	TRBV5-6	TRBJ2-1	TRBD1	.	CASSFRDRVYNEQFF	TGTGCCAGCAGCTTCCGGGACAGGGTCTACAATGAGCAGTTCTTC
15	TRBV7-3	TRBJ2-1	TRBD1	.	CASGWTGGGSNEQFF	TGTGCCAGCGGCTGGACAGGGGGCGGTAGCAATGAGCAGTTCTTC
16	TRBV5-6	TRBJ2-1	TRBD2	.	CASSSLAGAFYNEQFF	TGTGCCAGCAGCTCGTTAGCGGGAGCTTTCTACAATGAGCAGTTCTTC
17	TRBV25-1	TRBJ2-1	TRBD1	.	CASSESLTGSSYNEQFF	TGTGCCAGCAGTGAATCTCTGACAGGGAGCTCCTACAATGAGCAGTTCTTC
14	TRBV2	TRBJ1-6	.	.	CASTLTVSNSPLHF	TGTGCCAGCACTCTAACAGTTAGTAATTCACCCCTCCACTTT
13	TRBV6-5	TRBJ1-1	.	.	CASSYRGGTEAFF	TGTGCCAGCAGTTACAGGGGGGGGACTGAAGCTTTCTTT
12	TRBV29-1	TRBJ1-4	.	.	CSVAQGGEKLFF	TGCAGCGTTGCACAGGGCGGTGAAAAACTGTTTTTT
15	TRBV14	TRBJ1-2	.	.	CASSQADRTNYGYTF	TGTGCCAGCAGCCAAGCAGACAGGACTAACTATGGCTACACCTTC
13	TRBV12-5	TRBJ1-2	.	.	CASGLEGVHGYTF	TGTGCTAGTGGTTTGGAAGGGGTCCATGGCTACACCTTC
16	TRBV2	TRBJ2-1	.	.	CASSEALHPSRNEQFF	TGTGCCAGCAGTGAAGCGCTTCATCCTAGCAGAAATGAGCAGTTCTTC
13	TRBV29-1	TRBJ2-7	.	.	CSVTTRDINEQYF	TGCAGCGTTACAACCCGGGACATTAACGAGCAGTACTTC
14	TRBV5-1	TRBJ1-2	.	.	CASSWTQGNYGYTF	TGCGCCAGCAGCTGGACACAGGGAAACTATGGCTACACCTTC
17	TRBV28	TRBJ2-2	.	.	CASSLFLVRGKGGELFF	TGTGCCAGCAGTTTATTTTTGGTTCGGGGAAAGGGCGGGGAGCTGTTTTTT
15	TRBV2	TRBJ1-3	TRBD1	.	CASSEDRGDEDTIYF	TGTGCCAGCAGTGAGGACAGGGGAGATGAGGACACCATATATTTT
19	TRBV15	TRBJ2-3	TRBD1	.	CATSRGPGTGVGGTDTQYF	TGTGCCACCAGCAGAGGGCCCGGGACAGGGGTGGGTGGCACAGATACGCAGTATTTT
15	TRBV7-6	TRBJ1-5	.	once	CASSLSDRYNQPQHF	TGTGCCAGCAGCCTCTCCGACAGGTACAATCAGCCCCAGCATTTT
17	TRBV29-1	TRBJ2-2	.	.	CSVDMGGRGTNTGELFF	TGCAGCGTTGACATGGGTGGCAGGGGAACGAACACCGGGGAGCTGTTTTTT
17	TRBV9	TRBJ2-1	TRBD2	.	CASSPWTSGKAYNEQFF	TGTGCCAGCAGCCCTTGGACTAGCGGGAAAGCCTACAATGAGCAGTTCTTC
13	TRBV10-3	TRBJ2-3	.	few	CAIGAERTDTQYF	TGTGCCATCGGAGCGGAGCGCACAGATACGCAGTATTTT
14	TRBV19	TRBJ1-1	TRBD1	.	CASYRGRGISEAFF	TGTGCCAGTTACCGGGGCAGGGGGATCTCTGAAGCTTTCTTT
16	TRBV10-3	TRBJ2-3	TRBD2	.	CAIASGREGSTDTQYF	TGTGCCATCGCTAGCGGGAGGGAGGGGAGCACAGATACGCAGTATTTT
15	TRBV15	TRBJ2-3	.	.	CATSTGGGLADTQYF	TGTGCCACCAGCACCGGAGGAGGGTTAGCGGATACGCAGTATTTT
14	TRBV19	TRBJ1-1	.	once	CASRAEHANTEAFF	TGTGCCAGTAGGGCCGAACATGCGAACACTGAAGCTTTCTTT